This passage covers 11 T cell receptor beta chains from one sample sequenced in a study of blood T cells in healthy people across ages. Primed by a sample-barcoded 5' primer and a J-beta primer mix, a second PCR proceeded for roughly 6 to 12 cycles. TCRdb processed the 5' RACE reads anew with MiXCR; each CDR3 protein has one entry. The sample contains about 1.6 million distinct CDR3 sequences, around 35% of which appear only once. The sample taken for sequencing was blood. These receptors originate from a woman aged 25 to 45 in good health.

With respect to this clonotype: Sequence at one end of the junction differs from germline and may be a read error. The chain recombines TRBV5-1 with TRBJ2-1; 10 bases align to TRBD2. From germline, CDR1 is SGHRS and CDR2 YFSETQ. This CDR3 is 15 amino acids long. The CDR3 is CASRLAGSSYNGQFF. The CDR3 nucleotides read TGCGCCAGCAGACTAGCGGGAAGCTCCTACAATGGGCAGTTCTTC.

In this sample, this clonotype turned up a few times. This chain uses TRBV21-1 with TRBJ2-7; no check of the table's D call, TRBD2, against the DNA was made. TRBV21-1 is given as a pseudogene. CDR3 size: 16 residues. For the CDR3, the DNA is TGTGCCAGCAGCAAAGAGAGGGAGGACGACAGTTACGAGCAGTACTTC. Amino acid sequence: CASSKEREDDSYEQYF.

The J gene is TRBJ2-5, the V gene TRBV7-2, with 9 bases aligning to TRBD2. There are 15 residues in the CDR3. Germline CDR1 and CDR2: SGHTA and FQGNSA. Losses at the gene ends were 3 bases for V and 5 bases for J; bases not matched to a gene: 7. The CDR3 bases are TGTGCCAGCAGCTTCGGCGGGGGGGCCCTGGAGACCCAGTACTTC. As protein: CASSFGGGALETQYF.

The chain recombines TRBV6-1 with TRBJ1-5; unclear D gene. Germline CDR1 MNHNS, CDR2 SASEGT. This CDR3 has 15 residues. Trimming stripped 2 bases from V and 3 bases from J, with 11 bases between. The CDR3 loop is CASSESLPVNQPQHF. CDR3 nucleotide sequence: TGTGCCAGCAGTGAAAGTCTGCCGGTCAATCAGCCCCAGCATTTT.

A few counts support this clonotype. J is TRBJ2-7 and V is TRBV11-1; 9 nucleotides match TRBD1. Germline V gene sequence: CDR1 SGHAT, CDR2 FQDESV (reference sequence). This CDR3 is 21 amino acids long. After removal of 1 base from V and 4 bases from J, the junction contained 23 bases not matched to a gene. CDR3: CASSLVSRTGVGNTMRYEQYF. As DNA, the CDR3 is TGTGCCAGCAGCTTAGTTTCAAGGACAGGGGTCGGAAACACCATGCGATACGAGCAGTACTTC. The variable domain in full, completed from reference TRBV11-1 and TRBJ2-7, reads EAEVAQSPRYKITEKSQAVAFWCDPISGHATLYWYRQILGQGPELLVQFQDESVVDDSQLPKDRFSAERLKGVDSTLKIQPAELGDSAMYLCASSLVSRTGVGNTMRYEQYFGPGTRLTVT.

This clonotype occurred many times. The V call is TRBV28, the J call TRBJ2-1; D remains unclear. The germline V gene encodes CDR1 MDHEN and CDR2 SYDVKM. Trimming took off 8 bases at V and 4 bases at J, with 6 bases between the two ends. This CDR3 contains 11 residues. CDR3 loop: CASGPYNEQFF. The CDR3 DNA reads as TGTGCCAGCGGGCCATACAATGAGCAGTTCTTC.

V and J are TRBV27 and TRBJ2-1, with TRBD1 as a possible D gene (6 bases). Deletions cut 6 bases from V and 8 bases from J, with 17 bases between. CDR1 and CDR2 from the germline V gene are MNHEY and SMNVEV (reference sequence). The CDR3 loop spans 14 amino acids. Written as DNA, the CDR3 is TGTGCCAGCAGCCATACGCCCACAGGGCATGAGCAGTTCTTC. It specifies CASSHTPTGHEQFF.

This clonotype was observed at least ten times. The gene calls are TRBV4-1 and TRBJ2-3; no reliable D call. CDR1 and CDR2 (germline): MGHRA, YSYEKL. V gave up 0 bases and J gave up 0 bases, with 10 bases separating them. The CDR3 extends over 16 amino acids. CDR3 sequence (DNA): TGCGCCAGCAGCCAAGACGTGGTCGGGAGCACAGATACGCAGTATTTT. It translates to CASSQDVVGSTDTQYF.

CDR3 protein: CASSLGQGNTIYF. Written as DNA, the CDR3 is TGTGCCAGCAGCTTGGGGCAAGGAAACACCATATATTTT. The V call is TRBV6-1, the J call TRBJ1-3; tentative D call: TRBD1 (5 bases). The V gene lost 6 bases and the J gene lost 4 bases, with 10 bases spanning the gap. Germline V gene lookup returns CDR1 MNHNS and CDR2 SASEGT. CDR3 length: 13 amino acids.

This clonotype has only a few counts. The rearrangement uses TRBV20-1 and TRBJ2-1; 9 nucleotides match TRBD2. V shed 5 bases and J 9 bases; nucleotides not matched to a gene: 14. Germline V gene sequence: CDR1 DFQATT, CDR2 SNEGSKA (reference sequence). CDR3 length: 15 residues. CDR3 amino acids: CSAPLLGGRVGEQFF. Written as DNA, the CDR3 is TGCAGTGCTCCCCTCCTGGGCGGGAGGGTCGGTGAGCAGTTCTTC.

This clonotype was recorded at least ten times. The V call is TRBV10-3, the J call TRBJ2-7, with 7 bases lining up with TRBD2. Germline V gives CDR1 ENHRY, CDR2 SYGVKD. With 10 bases clipped from V and 6 bases from J, the junction kept 12 bases outside the gene matches. The CDR3 consists of 13 residues. The CDR3 protein is CATLGYAGVEQYF. The CDR3 nucleotides read TGTGCCACCCTAGGTTATGCGGGGGTCGAGCAGTACTTC.